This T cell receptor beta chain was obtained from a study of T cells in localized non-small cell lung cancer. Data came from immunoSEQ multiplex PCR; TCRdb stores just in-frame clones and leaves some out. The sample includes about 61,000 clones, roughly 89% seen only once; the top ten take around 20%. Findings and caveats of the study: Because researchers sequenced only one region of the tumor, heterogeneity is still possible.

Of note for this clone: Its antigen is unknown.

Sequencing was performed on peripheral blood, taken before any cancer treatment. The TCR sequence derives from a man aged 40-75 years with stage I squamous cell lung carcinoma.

The chain's CDR3 is CASSQARSNEQFF. CDR3 in DNA: TGTGCCAGCAGCCAAGCTAGGAGCAATGAGCAGTTCTTC. V is TRBV4-2 and J is TRBJ2-1; D uncertain. V was shortened by 1 base and J by 6 bases, with 7 bases between the two germline ends. Germline-derived CDR1 and CDR2 are LGHNA and YNFKEQ. CDR3 length: 13 amino acids.